This TCR beta chain is from a study of shared clonotypes between healthy human individuals. The data were produced by immunoSEQ multiplex PCR, yet TCRdb's version contains in-frame clones alone and is incomplete. The repertoire has some 2.4 million clones, roughly 93% of them found once; the top ten carry 0.36%. Comment on this clone: Its antigen is not known.

The study, taken as a whole, reports: Owing to a small donor count, the genetic and exposure-history diversity represented was limited. Around 4.7% was the fraction of naive CD4 clonotypes found shared across several donors.

V was cut by 3 bases and J by 3 bases, with 12 bases left in between. The CDR3 totals 14 residues. Germline loops: CDR1 SEHNR, CDR2 FQNEAQ (reference sequence). Specimen: naive CD4+ T cells from PBMCs. Subset defined: CD45RA+ positively selected. The gene calls are TRBV7-9 and TRBJ2-7; D ambiguous. This TCR derives from a man aged 18 to 29 in good health. Some clones in this sample may be carry-over from other donors' samples. CDR3 amino acids: CASSLVPNLYEQYF. CDR3 nucleotides: TGTGCCAGCAGCTTGGTTCCCAATCTCTACGAGCAGTACTTC.